Below, 8 T cell receptor beta chains from the same sample are listed, as sequenced in a study of shared clonotypes between healthy human individuals. Method: immunoSEQ multiplex PCR; TCRdb's copy keeps in-frame clones and lacks some. The data contain about 500,000 clones, 60% to 80% of them singletons. What was sequenced was PBMCs. These receptors all come from a woman aged 40 to 55 in good health. Some clones in this sample may be carry-over from other donors' samples.

In its sample, this clone is medium-sized. The sample contains more than one DNA sequence encoding this CDR3. This chain connects TRBV28 to TRBJ1-6, with TRBD1 matching 7 bases. CDR1 MDHEN and CDR2 SYDVKM come from the germline V gene. CDR3 size: 15 residues. With 6 bases clipped from V and 10 bases from J, the junction kept 12 bases outside the gene matches. The CDR3 protein is CASSPPGQRISPLHF. CDR3 DNA sequence: TGTGCCAGCAGCCCACCGGGACAGCGTATCTCACCCCTCCACTTT.

Details on this clone: Just one base apart from a much larger clone, this may be a read error. The same CDR3 can be traced to other DNA sequences in this sample. The genes are TRBV7-2 and TRBJ2-1, with D perhaps TRBD1 (5 bases). CDR3 size: 12 residues. Germline values: CDR1 SGHTA, CDR2 FQGNSA. V was pared by 3 bases and J by 7 bases, with 7 bases between. The DNA of the CDR3 is TGTGCCAGCAGCTTCTACAGGAATGAGCAGTTCTTC. This sequence encodes CASSFYRNEQFF.

This rearrangement joins TRBV21-1 to TRBJ2-1. TRBV21-1 is marked as a pseudogene. The CDR3 runs 13 residues. The DNA for the CDR3 is TGTGCCAGCAGCAAAGTAACCCCTAATGAGCAGTTCTTC. The encoded protein is CASSKVTPNEQFF.

This clone was detected a few times. The genes are TRBV7-3 and TRBJ2-1; 9 bases agree with TRBD2. From germline, CDR1 is SGHTA and CDR2 FQGTGA. The V segment lost 4 bases and the J segment 5 bases; nucleotides outside the gene matches: 9. This CDR3 is 16 amino acids long. Here the CDR3 reads CASSSPGTSLHNEQFF. DNA of the CDR3: TGTGCCAGCAGCTCTCCCGGGACTAGCCTTCACAATGAGCAGTTCTTC.

The rearrangement joins TRBV10-3 to TRBJ1-3; 7 nucleotides align to TRBD1. CDR3 length equals 14 residues. After removal of 7 bases from V and 1 base from J, the junction contained 4 bases not matched to a gene. CDR1 and CDR2 (germline): ENHRY, SYGVKD. The CDR3 reads CAIKLQGSGNTIYF. CDR3 DNA sequence: TGTGCCATCAAGCTACAGGGGTCTGGAAACACCATATATTTT.

This rearrangement joins TRBV7-9 to TRBJ2-7; possible D gene TRBD2, 5 bases. This CDR3 comprises 14 residues. V was clipped by 3 bases and J by 3 bases, with 12 bases between them. The germline CDR1 and CDR2 sequences are SEHNR and FQNEAQ (reference sequence). In DNA form, the CDR3 reads TGTGCCAGCAGCTTTGGCCTACGGGGCTACGAGCAGTACTTC. The encoded protein is CASSFGLRGYEQYF. Drawing the rest from reference TRBV7-9 and TRBJ2-7, the complete variable domain is DTGVSQNPRHKITKRGQNVTFRCDPISEHNRLYWYRQTLGQGPEFLTYFQNEAQLEKSRLLSDRFSAERPKGSFSTLEIQRTEQGDSAMYLCASSFGLRGYEQYFGPGTRLTVT.

The chain couples TRBV28 to TRBJ1-5; D is uncertain. The germline gives CDR1 MDHEN, CDR2 SYDVKM. The CDR3 is made up of 15 amino acids. V lost 3 bases to trimming and J lost 4 bases, with 13 bases between them. The CDR3 DNA is TGTGCCAGCAGTTTGTGGGTGTCGTATAATCAGCCCCAGCATTTT. It yields the protein CASSLWVSYNQPQHF.

The chain has TRBV7-9 and TRBJ2-1; 9 nucleotides align to TRBD1. V was pared by 5 bases and J by 6 bases, with 5 bases of the junction left unmatched. The germline CDR1 and CDR2 sequences are SEHNR and FQNEAQ (reference sequence). The length of the CDR3 is 14 residues. The CDR3 bases are TGTGCCAGCAGCGGGGACAGGGACATCAATGAGCAGTTCTTC. The encoded protein is CASSGDRDINEQFF.